This TCR beta chain was sequenced for a study of blood T cell repertoires in COVID-19. Study context: The samples span acute and convalescent COVID-19 from the United States, Italy and Spain.

Original data processing: Reference gene primer amplification yielded estimated nucleated cell counts. Some clones are missing from TCRdb's copy, which holds only in-frame ones; the method was immunoSEQ multiplex PCR. V and J calls and clone size are given by that table; D and trimming were obtained from the DNA. The top ten hold around 1.4% of the sample, which has 410,000 or so clones, about nine tenths seen once. Germline loops: CDR1 SGHRS, CDR2 YFSETQ. This CDR3 has 17 residues. V gave up 0 bases and J gave up 9 bases; unmatched junction bases: 17. The chain has TRBV5-1 and TRBJ2-7, with 8 nucleotides matching TRBD2. The sequenced sample consisted of peripheral blood. The TCR sequence derives from a woman aged 25-40 years with active or convalescent COVID-19. This chain's CDR3 is CASSLGGVGSGSSVQYF. Written as DNA, the CDR3 is TGCGCCAGCAGCTTGGGAGGCGTTGGGAGCGGGAGTTCTGTGCAGTACTTC.